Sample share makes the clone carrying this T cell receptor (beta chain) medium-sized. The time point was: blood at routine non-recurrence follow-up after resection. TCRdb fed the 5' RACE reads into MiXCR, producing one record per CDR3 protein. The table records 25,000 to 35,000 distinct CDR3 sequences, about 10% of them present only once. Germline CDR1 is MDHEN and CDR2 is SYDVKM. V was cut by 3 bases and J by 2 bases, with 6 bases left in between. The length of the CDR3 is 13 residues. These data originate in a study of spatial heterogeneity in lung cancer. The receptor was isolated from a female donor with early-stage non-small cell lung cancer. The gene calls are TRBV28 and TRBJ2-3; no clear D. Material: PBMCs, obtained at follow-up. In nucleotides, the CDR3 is TGTGCCAGCAGTTTCCCCTCCACAGATACGCAGTATTTT. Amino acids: CASSFPSTDTQYF.